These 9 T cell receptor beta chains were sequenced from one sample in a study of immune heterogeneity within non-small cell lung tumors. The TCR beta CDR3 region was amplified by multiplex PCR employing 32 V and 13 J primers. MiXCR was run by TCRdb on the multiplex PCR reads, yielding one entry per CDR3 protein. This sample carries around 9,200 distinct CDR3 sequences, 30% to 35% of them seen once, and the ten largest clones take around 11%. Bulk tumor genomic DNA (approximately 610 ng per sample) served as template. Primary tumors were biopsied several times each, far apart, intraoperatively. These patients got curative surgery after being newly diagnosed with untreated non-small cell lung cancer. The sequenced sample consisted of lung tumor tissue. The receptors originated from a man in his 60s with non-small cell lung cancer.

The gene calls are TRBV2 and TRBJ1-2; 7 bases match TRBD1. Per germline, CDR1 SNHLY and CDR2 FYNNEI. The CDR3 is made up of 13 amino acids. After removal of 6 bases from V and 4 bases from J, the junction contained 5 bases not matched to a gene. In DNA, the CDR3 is TGTGCCAGCAGCACGACAGGGAGCTATGGCTACACCTTC. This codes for CASSTTGSYGYTF.

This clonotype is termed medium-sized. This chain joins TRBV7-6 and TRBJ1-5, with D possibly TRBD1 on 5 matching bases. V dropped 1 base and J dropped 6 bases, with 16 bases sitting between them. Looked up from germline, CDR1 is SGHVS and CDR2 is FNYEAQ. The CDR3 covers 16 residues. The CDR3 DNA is TGTGCCAGCAGCTTAGAGGCAGAAGGGGTCGGTCAGCCCCAGCATTTT. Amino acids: CASSLEAEGVGQPQHF.

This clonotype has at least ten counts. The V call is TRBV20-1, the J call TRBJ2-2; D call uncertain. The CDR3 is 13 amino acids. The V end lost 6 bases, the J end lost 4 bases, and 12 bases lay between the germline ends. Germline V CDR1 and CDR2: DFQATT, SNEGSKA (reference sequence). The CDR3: CSATPSVTGELFF. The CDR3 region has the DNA TGCAGTGCCACGCCGAGTGTCACCGGGGAGCTGTTTTTT.

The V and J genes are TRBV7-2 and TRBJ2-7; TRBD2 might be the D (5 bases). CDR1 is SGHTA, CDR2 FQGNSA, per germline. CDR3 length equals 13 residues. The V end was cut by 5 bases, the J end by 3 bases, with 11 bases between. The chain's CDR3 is CASSMGSLYEQYF. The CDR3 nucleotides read TGTGCCAGCAGCATGGGGAGCCTCTACGAGCAGTACTTC. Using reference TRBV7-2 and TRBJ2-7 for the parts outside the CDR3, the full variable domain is GAGVSQSPSNKVTEKGKDVELRCDPISGHTALYWYRQSLGQGLEFLIYFQGNSAPDKSGLPSDRFSAERTGGSVSTLTIQRTQQEDSAVYLCASSMGSLYEQYFGPGTRLTVT.

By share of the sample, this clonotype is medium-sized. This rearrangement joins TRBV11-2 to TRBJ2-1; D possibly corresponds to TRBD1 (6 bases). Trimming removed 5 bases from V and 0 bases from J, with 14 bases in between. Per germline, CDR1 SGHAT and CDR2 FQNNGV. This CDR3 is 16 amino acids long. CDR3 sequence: CASSPNAGASYNEQFF. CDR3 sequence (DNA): TGTGCCAGCAGCCCTAACGCAGGGGCCTCCTACAATGAGCAGTTCTTC.

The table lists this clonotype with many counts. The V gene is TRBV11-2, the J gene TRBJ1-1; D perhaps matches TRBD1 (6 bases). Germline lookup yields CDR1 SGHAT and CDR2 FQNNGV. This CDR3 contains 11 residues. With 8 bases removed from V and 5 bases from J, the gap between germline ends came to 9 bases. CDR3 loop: CASLQGTEAFF. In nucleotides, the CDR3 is TGTGCCAGCCTCCAGGGGACTGAAGCTTTCTTT.

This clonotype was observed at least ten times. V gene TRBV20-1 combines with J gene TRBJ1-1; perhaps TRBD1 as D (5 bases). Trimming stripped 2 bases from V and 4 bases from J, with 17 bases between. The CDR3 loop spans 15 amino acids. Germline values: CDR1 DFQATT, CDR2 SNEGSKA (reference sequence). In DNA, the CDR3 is TGCAGTGCTAGACTTCGAAGGGGAGGATCCACTGAAGCTTTCTTT. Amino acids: CSARLRRGGSTEAFF.

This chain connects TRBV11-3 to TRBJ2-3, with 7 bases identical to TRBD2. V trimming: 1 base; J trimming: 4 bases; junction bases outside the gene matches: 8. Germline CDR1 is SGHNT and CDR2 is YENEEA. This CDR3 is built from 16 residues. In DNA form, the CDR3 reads TGTGCCAGCAGCTTAGGCGCGTCTAGCGGACCAGATACGCAGTATTTT. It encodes CASSLGASSGPDTQYF.

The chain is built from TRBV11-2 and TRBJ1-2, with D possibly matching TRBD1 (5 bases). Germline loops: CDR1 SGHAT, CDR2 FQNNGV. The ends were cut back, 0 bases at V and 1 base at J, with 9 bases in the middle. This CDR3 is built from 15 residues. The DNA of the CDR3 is TGTGCCAGCAGCTTAGATTCAGGGTTTAACTATGGCTACACCTTC. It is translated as CASSLDSGFNYGYTF.